This T cell receptor (beta chain) was sequenced in a study of prognosis after radiotherapy for stage I lung cancer (dated by TCRdb to about 2021). Broadly, across the study: Between April 2018 and early 2019, nineteen stage I NSCLC patients were enrolled in Nanjing, China. Oligometastatic NSCLC after surgical resection of the primary tumor was present in five or six patients, while newly diagnosed primary stage I lung tumors were present in more than eleven. Every patient was deemed medically inoperable, 12 to 13 because of comorbidities and several because they refused surgery. The cohort included 10 to 15 men and 5 or 6 women, with a median age of about 79 years and a range of roughly 53 to 85 years. Tumor histology was squamous cell carcinoma in several patients and adenocarcinoma in twelve. Image-guided IMRT or VMAT was used to deliver SBRT in 3 to 5 fractions at a biologically effective dose of at least 100 Gy. Concurrent therapy was not administered to any patient alongside SBRT. About 20% of the 19 patients developed distant metastases after SBRT, at a median of approximately 7 months; the other 15 showed no significant progression. Peripheral blood TCR beta repertoires were profiled in stage I NSCLC patients before and after stereotactic body radiotherapy, and the repertoires were related to distant failure. The study sequenced about 40 blood samples from around 20 patients, one before and one after SBRT per patient. Overall results and qualifications from the work: Post-SBRT Shannon entropy and its change from baseline were lower in patients who developed distant metastases; baseline Shannon entropy was not associated with metastases. None of the reported P values were adjusted for multiple comparisons. Differences by metastasis status were reportedly seen in TRBV and TRBJ usage frequencies, involving two V genes at baseline and, after SBRT, under ten V genes and two J genes. A decrease in unique TCR clone counts was observed after SBRT (median about 9,400 before versus more than 6,000 after; Wilcoxon paired P=0.011). Tumor specificity of expanded TCR clones was not determined. The study was limited by its small cohort and short follow-up, and the findings require independent validation.

In its sample, this clonotype comes out as medium-sized (0.01 to 0.1%). The antigen it recognizes is unknown. No base quality values were provided; no much bigger clone lies one nucleotide off. CDR1 and CDR2 (MNHEY, SMNVEV) derive from the germline V gene (reference sequence). Trimming removed 5 bases from V and 1 base from J, leaving 16 bases between the germline ends. The CDR3 runs 16 residues from the cysteine to the phenylalanine. Only CDR3 DNA remains: 48 bases, in frame from the first base. No patient had a history of other malignancies or prior chemotherapy or radiotherapy, and all had node-negative disease on CT and PET/CT. At each of the two time points, six milliliters of peripheral venous blood were collected into EDTA tubes. PBMCs were isolated by Ficoll-Paque Plus density-gradient centrifugation. Immediately after collection, samples were stored at -80 degrees C until analysis. Two rounds of multiplex PCR were performed to amplify the TCR beta CDR3 region from genomic DNA. The first PCR round used primers specific to each TRBV and TRBJ gene, and the primer sequences were filed in Chinese patent CN105087789A. Universal primers were used in the second round of PCR. The Roche High Pure PCR Template Preparation Kit was used to extract genomic DNA from the frozen PBMCs. Paired-end sequencing with 151 bp reads was performed on the libraries using an Illumina HiSeq 3000. The paper's processing steps were these. Raw reads lacking the multiplex PCR primer sequences were removed with CutAdapt. Using PEAR, the high-quality paired reads were merged into contigs. TRB V, D and J gene segments were assigned to each contig with MiXCR by alignment to reference sequences. CDR3 sequences were clustered by base quality and sequence similarity to remove sequencing errors. Diversity was measured as Shannon entropy normalized by the natural log of productive TCR sequence number. Clonality was defined as one minus Shannon entropy divided by the natural log of the number of unique clonotypes. Progression-free survival cut-offs for repertoire metrics were chosen using the Youden index of ROC curves, with analyses run in R 3.5.3. TCRdb's own reprocessing of the public reads used fastp at Q25 and MiXCR and kept productive beta chains. Rows merge per CDR3 protein into single entries with the most common DNA and genes. The V and J calls, along with clone size, are taken from TCRdb and not from the paper's own processing. A total of 20,000 to 25,000 distinct CDR3 sequences appear in this sample, around 40% of them only once. Clones ranked in the top ten supply roughly 21% of the sample.

Sample: PBMCs, taken before or after stereotactic body radiation therapy (not recorded which). This TCR was recovered from a donor aged 50 or older with non-small cell lung cancer. The sequence is built from TRBV27 and TRBJ2-3; a confident D gene designation cannot be given. CDR3 reads: CASSPDGLSGTDTQYF. The bases read TGTGCCAGCAGTCCGGACGGGTTAAGCGGCACAGATACGCAGTATTTT.